This T cell receptor (beta chain) was sequenced in a study of blood T cell repertoires in COVID-19. On the study more broadly: The analysed material was cDNA or gDNA that came from T cells, B-cell-depleted T cells, or PBMCs.

Libraries were prepared by immunoSEQ multiplex PCR; TCRdb keeps only in-frame clonotypes and omits some of them. The sample lists around 190,000 clones; around 83% were seen once. Germline CDR1 reads GTSNPN; CDR2 reads SVGIG (reference sequence). This CDR3 is 14 amino acids long. V dropped 3 bases and J dropped 5; count of bases not matched to a gene: 7. The sequenced material came from peripheral blood. The source of this sequence is a woman between 70 and 85 years old with COVID-19, enrolled during active disease. The V gene is TRBV30, the J gene TRBJ2-1; 7 nucleotides line up with TRBD2. The CDR3 protein is CAWRGGRSHNEQFF. CDR3 coding DNA: TGTGCCTGGAGGGGGGGGAGGTCACACAATGAGCAGTTCTTC.